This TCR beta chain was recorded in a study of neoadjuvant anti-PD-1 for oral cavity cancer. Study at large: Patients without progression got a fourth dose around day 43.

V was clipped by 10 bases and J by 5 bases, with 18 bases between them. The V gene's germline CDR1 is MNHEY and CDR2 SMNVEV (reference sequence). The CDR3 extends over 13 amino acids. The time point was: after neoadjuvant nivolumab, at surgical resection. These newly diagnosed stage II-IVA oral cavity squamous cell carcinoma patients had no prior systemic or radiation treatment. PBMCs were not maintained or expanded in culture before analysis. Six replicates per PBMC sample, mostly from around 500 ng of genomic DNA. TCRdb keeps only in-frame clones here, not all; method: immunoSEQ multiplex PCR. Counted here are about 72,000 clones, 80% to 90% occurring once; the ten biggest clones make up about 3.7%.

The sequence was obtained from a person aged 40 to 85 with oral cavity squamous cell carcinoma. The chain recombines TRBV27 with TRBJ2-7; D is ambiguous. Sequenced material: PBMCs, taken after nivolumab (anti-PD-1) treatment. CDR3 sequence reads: CANPGRLVDEQYF. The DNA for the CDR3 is TGTGCCAACCCCGGGCGGCTAGTCGACGAGCAGTACTTC.